Each of the 10 T cell receptor beta chains below was sequenced from the same sample in a study of neoadjuvant anti-PD-1 for oral cavity cancer. Method: immunoSEQ multiplex PCR; TCRdb's copy keeps in-frame clones and lacks some. The sample lists some 15,000 clones; approximately 71% were seen once. This specimen consisted of PBMCs, obtained before nivolumab (anti-PD-1) treatment. These receptors came from a person aged 35-80 years with oral cavity squamous cell carcinoma.

This chain uses TRBV6-1 with TRBJ1-2; the D is unclear. The V end was cut by 6 bases, the J end by 5 bases, with 16 bases between. Germline-derived CDR1 and CDR2 are MNHNS and SASEGT. The CDR3 loop spans 14 amino acids. The CDR3 reads CASRSIVLEYGYTF. Written as DNA, the CDR3 is TGTGCCAGCAGGAGTATAGTGTTGGAGTATGGCTACACCTTC.

This chain joins TRBV30 and TRBJ1-6; D is uncertain. CDR1 is GTSNPN, CDR2 SVGIG, per germline (reference sequence). V was shortened by 1 base and J by 1 base, with 8 bases between the two germline ends. The CDR3 covers 15 residues. The CDR3 sequence is CAWSARWSYNSPLHF. In DNA, the CDR3 is TGTGCCTGGAGTGCCCGATGGTCCTATAATTCACCCCTCCACTTT. Drawing the rest from reference TRBV30 and TRBJ1-6, the complete variable domain is SQTIHQWPATLVQPVGSPLSLECTVEGTSNPNLYWYRQAAGRGLQLLFYSVGIGQISSEVPQNLSASRPQDRQFILSSKKLLLSDSGFYLCAWSARWSYNSPLHFGNGTRLTVT.

The chain combines TRBV9 with TRBJ2-7; no definite D call. The CDR3 has 13 amino acids. Germline V CDR1 and CDR2: SGDLS, YYNGEE. The V end lost 5 bases, the J end lost 6 bases, and 15 bases lay between the germline ends. CDR3 sequence reads: CASSPKRLGEQYF. The CDR3 DNA reads TGTGCCAGCAGTCCGAAGAGGCTGGGCGAGCAGTACTTC.

In nucleotides, the CDR3 is TGTGCCAGCAGCCGTCAGGGGTGGACCGGGGAGCTGTTTTTT. Translating gives CASSRQGWTGELFF. The chain is built from TRBV5-6 and TRBJ2-2, with a tentative D call TRBD1 (6 bases). The V gene's germline CDR1 is SGHDT and CDR2 YYEEEE. The CDR3 is 14 residues long. Trimming took 4 bases from V and 5 from J, leaving 12 bases between them.

The V call is TRBV28, the J call TRBJ2-7; TRBD2 aligns across 9 bases. This CDR3 spans 17 amino acids. With V trimmed by 2 bases and J by 1 base, 9 bases remained unmatched. The V gene's germline CDR1 is MDHEN and CDR2 SYDVKM. The CDR3 protein is CASSLVMSGRISYEQYF. The CDR3 bases are TGTGCCAGCAGTTTAGTAATGAGCGGGAGGATTTCCTACGAGCAGTACTTC.

The gene calls are TRBV11-2 and TRBJ1-4; D ambiguous. CDR3 length: 17 amino acids. Trimming pared 6 bases from V and 2 bases from J, leaving 19 bases between. CDR1 and CDR2 (germline): SGHAT, FQNNGV. CDR3 DNA: TGTGCCAGCAGGAGTTTAGGGTCCCGCATTACTAATGAAAAACTGTTTTTT. Its translation: CASRSLGSRITNEKLFF.

This chain links TRBV5-1 with TRBJ2-1, with 14 bases lining up with TRBD2. Germline V gives CDR1 SGHRS, CDR2 YFSETQ. J was trimmed by 2 bases and V by 3 bases; bases with no gene match: 7. This CDR3 contains 18 residues. Here the CDR3 reads CASSWRTSGRLAYNEQFF. The CDR3 DNA sequence: TGCGCCAGCAGCTGGCGGACTAGCGGGAGGTTGGCCTACAATGAGCAGTTCTTC.

The chain uses TRBV9 and TRBJ2-7; 10 positions agree with TRBD1. The V and J ends lost 0 bases and 7 bases, in that order; junction bases with no gene match: 4. The CDR3 runs 14 residues. CDR1 is SGDLS and CDR2 is YYNGEE in the germline V gene. This CDR3 reads CASSVGQGAREQYF. Written as DNA, the CDR3 is TGTGCCAGCAGCGTAGGACAGGGGGCGCGGGAGCAGTACTTC.

The gene calls are TRBV5-1 and TRBJ1-3; D may be TRBD1 (5 bases). V shed 0 bases and J shed 4 bases, with 14 bases lying between them. The germline V gene encodes CDR1 SGHRS and CDR2 YFSETQ. The CDR3 runs 16 residues. CDR3 sequence reads: CASSLAGPGLGNTIYF. In DNA form, the CDR3 reads TGCGCCAGCAGCTTGGCCGGGCCAGGGCTAGGAAACACCATATATTTT. Full variable domain (outside the CDR3, taken from reference TRBV5-1 and TRBJ1-3): KAGVTQTPRYLIKTRGQQVTLSCSPISGHRSVSWYQQTPGQGLQFLFEYFSETQRNKGNFPGRFSGRQFSNSRSEMNVSTLELGDSALYLCASSLAGPGLGNTIYFGEGSWLTVV.

The chain recombines TRBV5-1 with TRBJ2-7; TRBD1 matches 10 bases. CDR1 and CDR2 (germline): SGHRS, YFSETQ. The CDR3 is 14 amino acids. With 4 bases clipped from V and 6 bases from J, the junction kept 7 bases outside the gene matches. CDR3 amino acids: CASSRDRGQGEQYF. In DNA, the CDR3 is TGCGCCAGCAGCCGGGACAGGGGACAGGGCGAGCAGTACTTC.